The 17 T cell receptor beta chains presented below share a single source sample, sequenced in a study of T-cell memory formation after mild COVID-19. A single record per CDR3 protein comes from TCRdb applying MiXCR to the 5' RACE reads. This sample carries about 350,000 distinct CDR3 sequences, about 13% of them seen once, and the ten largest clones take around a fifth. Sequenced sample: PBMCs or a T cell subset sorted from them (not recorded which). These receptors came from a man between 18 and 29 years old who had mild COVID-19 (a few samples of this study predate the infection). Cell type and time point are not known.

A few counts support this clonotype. The CDR3 spells CSASNTGYGYTF. The DNA of the CDR3 is TGCAGTGCTAGTAACACAGGCTATGGCTACACCTTC. The rearrangement joins TRBV20-1 to TRBJ1-2; D is perhaps TRBD1 (5 bases). V lost 3 bases and J lost 4, with 9 bases in between. The germline gives CDR1 DFQATT, CDR2 SNEGSKA (reference sequence). The CDR3 covers 12 residues.

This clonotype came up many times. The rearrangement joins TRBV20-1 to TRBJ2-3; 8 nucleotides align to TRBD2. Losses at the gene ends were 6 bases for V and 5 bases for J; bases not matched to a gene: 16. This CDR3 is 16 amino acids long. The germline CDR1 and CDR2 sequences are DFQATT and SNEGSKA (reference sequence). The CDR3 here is CSASSSGGAGVDTQYF. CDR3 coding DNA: TGCAGTGCATCCTCCTCCGGGGGGGCCGGGGTAGATACGCAGTATTTT.

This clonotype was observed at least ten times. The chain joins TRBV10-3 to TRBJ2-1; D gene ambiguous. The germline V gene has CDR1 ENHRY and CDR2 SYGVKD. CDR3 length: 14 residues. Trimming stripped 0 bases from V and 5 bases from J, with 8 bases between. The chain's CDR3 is CAISESGGHNEQFF. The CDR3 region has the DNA TGTGCCATCAGTGAGTCGGGCGGCCACAATGAGCAGTTCTTC.

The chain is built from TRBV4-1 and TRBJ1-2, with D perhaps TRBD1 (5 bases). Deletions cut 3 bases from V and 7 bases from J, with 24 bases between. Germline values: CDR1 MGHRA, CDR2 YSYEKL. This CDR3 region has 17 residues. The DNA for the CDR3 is TGCGCCAGCAGCCAGTTCACCCCGGGACTCCCCGGCCGTGGCTACACCTTC. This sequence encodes CASSQFTPGLPGRGYTF.

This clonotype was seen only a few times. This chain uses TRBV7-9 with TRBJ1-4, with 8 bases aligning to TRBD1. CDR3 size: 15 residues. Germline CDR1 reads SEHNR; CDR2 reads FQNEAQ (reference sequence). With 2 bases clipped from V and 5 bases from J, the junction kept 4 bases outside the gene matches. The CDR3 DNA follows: TGTGCCAGCAGCTTACCCCCAGGGGGCAATGAAAAACTGTTTTTT. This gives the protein CASSLPPGGNEKLFF.

DNA for the CDR3: TGTGCCAGCAGCTTGCTGGGGGACCGGGACAAGCATGGCTACACCTTC. It specifies CASSLLGDRDKHGYTF. This sequence joins TRBV5-6 and TRBJ1-2; D is possibly TRBD1 (6 bases). The germline V and J ends were trimmed by 1 base and 6 bases, with 19 bases remaining between them. The germline V gene encodes CDR1 SGHDT and CDR2 YYEEEE. The CDR3 is 16 residues long.

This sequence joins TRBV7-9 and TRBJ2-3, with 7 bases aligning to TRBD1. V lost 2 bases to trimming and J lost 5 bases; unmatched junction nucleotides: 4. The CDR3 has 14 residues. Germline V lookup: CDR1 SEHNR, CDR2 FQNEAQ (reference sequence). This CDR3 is CASSLFTGVDTQYF. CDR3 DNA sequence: TGTGCCAGCAGCTTATTCACAGGGGTAGATACGCAGTATTTT.

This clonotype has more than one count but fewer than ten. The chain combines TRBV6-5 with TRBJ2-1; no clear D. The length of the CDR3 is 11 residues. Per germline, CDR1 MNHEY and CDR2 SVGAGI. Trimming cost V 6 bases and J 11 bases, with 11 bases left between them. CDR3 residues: CASSLWGQQFF. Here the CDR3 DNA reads TGTGCCAGCAGCCTCTGGGGTCAGCAGTTCTTC.

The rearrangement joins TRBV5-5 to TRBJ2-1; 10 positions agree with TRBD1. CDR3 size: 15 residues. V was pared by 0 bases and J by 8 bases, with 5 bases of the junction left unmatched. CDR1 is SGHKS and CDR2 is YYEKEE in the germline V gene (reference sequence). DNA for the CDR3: TGTGCCAGCAGCTTGGGGGGACAGGGGATCTATGAGCAGTTCTTC. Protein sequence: CASSLGGQGIYEQFF.

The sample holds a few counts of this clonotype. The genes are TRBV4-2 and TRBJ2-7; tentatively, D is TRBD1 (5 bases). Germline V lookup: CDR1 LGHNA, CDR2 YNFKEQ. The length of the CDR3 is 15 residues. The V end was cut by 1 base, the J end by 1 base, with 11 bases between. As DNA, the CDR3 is TGTGCCAGCAGCCAAGGACAGCTTTTATCCTACGAGCAGTACTTC. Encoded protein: CASSQGQLLSYEQYF.

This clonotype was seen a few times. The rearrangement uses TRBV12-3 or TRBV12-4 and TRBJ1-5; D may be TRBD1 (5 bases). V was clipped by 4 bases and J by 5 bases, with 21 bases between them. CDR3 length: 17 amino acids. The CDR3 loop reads CASSSGEGGTVDQPQHF. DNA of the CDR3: TGTGCCAGCAGTTCGGGGGAGGGAGGGACCGTAGATCAGCCCCAGCATTTT.

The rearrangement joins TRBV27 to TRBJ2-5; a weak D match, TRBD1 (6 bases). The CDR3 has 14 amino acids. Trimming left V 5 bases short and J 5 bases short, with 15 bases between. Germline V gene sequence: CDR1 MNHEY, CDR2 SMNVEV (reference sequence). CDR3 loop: CASSILTGRETQYF. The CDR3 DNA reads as TGTGCCAGCAGTATCTTAACAGGGCGGGAGACCCAGTACTTC.

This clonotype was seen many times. The DNA of the CDR3 is TGTGCCAGCAGCACAGGGACTTCTGGGGTCGTAGATACGCAGTATTTT. Translated, it gives CASSTGTSGVVDTQYF. The genes are TRBV7-2 and TRBJ2-3; TRBD1 or TRBD2 may be the D gene (6 bases each). V was cut by 5 bases and J by 5 bases, with 20 bases left in between. Germline V lookup: CDR1 SGHTA, CDR2 FQGNSA. The length of the CDR3 is 16 residues.

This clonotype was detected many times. Here the CDR3 DNA reads TGTGCCAGCAGCGCTAGCGGGGGGGCCCGAGAGCAGTTCTTC. Amino acid sequence: CASSASGGAREQFF. V gene TRBV6-6 combines with J gene TRBJ2-1, with 12 bases that match TRBD2. Per the germline V gene, CDR1 is MNHNY and CDR2 is SVGAGI (reference sequence). The CDR3 sequence is 14 residues long. Germline trimming cut 6 bases from V and 10 bases from J; bases unmatched to any gene: 7.

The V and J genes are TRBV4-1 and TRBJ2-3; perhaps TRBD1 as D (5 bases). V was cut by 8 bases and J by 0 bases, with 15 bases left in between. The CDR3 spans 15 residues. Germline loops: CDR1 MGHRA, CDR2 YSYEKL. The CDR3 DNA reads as TGCGCCAGCGGGCAGGGAAGCCGTAGCACAGATACGCAGTATTTT. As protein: CASGQGSRSTDTQYF.

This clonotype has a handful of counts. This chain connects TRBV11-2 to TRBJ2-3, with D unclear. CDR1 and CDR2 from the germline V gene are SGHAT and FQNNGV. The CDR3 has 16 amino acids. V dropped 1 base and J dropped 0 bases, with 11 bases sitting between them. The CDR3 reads CASSLAGLGSTDTQYF. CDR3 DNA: TGTGCCAGCAGCTTAGCCGGGTTGGGTAGCACAGATACGCAGTATTTT.

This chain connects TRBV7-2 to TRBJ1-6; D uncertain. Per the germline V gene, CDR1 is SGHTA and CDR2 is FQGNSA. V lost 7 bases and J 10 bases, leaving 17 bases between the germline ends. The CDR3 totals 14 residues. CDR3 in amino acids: CASTPTGNGSPLHF. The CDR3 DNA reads TGTGCCAGCACACCAACTGGGAACGGCTCACCCCTCCACTTT. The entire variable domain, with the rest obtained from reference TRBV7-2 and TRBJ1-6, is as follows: GAGVSQSPSNKVTEKGKDVELRCDPISGHTALYWYRQSLGQGLEFLIYFQGNSAPDKSGLPSDRFSAERTGGSVSTLTIQRTQQEDSAVYLCASTPTGNGSPLHFGNGTRLTVT.